Listed below are T cell receptor beta chains from one sample, sequenced in a study of blood T cell repertoires in COVID-19. The assay was immunoSEQ multiplex PCR, and TCRdb's table has in-frame clones only and misses some. This sample has some 70,000 clones; about 91% occur once, and the top ten carry approximately 7%. The sample comprised peripheral blood. The receptors shown here come from a man in his forties or fifties with COVID-19, enrolled during active disease. CDR3s include the opening cysteine and the closing phenylalanine or tryptophan. The D gene is left open where the match is weak. Expanded clones are given a class, and other clones once, few, many or no size at all.

V gene	D gene	J gene	clone size	CDR3 protein	CDR3 DNA
TRBV5-1	.	TRBJ1-1	.	CASSEGKVYTEAFF	TGCGCCAGCAGCGAGGGAAAGGTTTACACTGAAGCTTTCTTT
TRBV6-5	.	TRBJ2-2	.	CASGRPNTGELFF	TGTGCCAGCGGGAGGCCGAACACCGGGGAGCTGTTTTTT
TRBV28	.	TRBJ1-4	.	CASSPLPTGLDEKLFF	TGTGCCAGCAGTCCACTACCTACAGGGCTTGACGAAAAACTGTTTTTT
TRBV3-1/TRBV3-2	.	TRBJ2-3	.	CASSQTSTDTQYF	TGTGCCAGCAGCCAGACTAGCACAGATACGCAGTATTTT
TRBV7-3	.	TRBJ1-6	.	CASSSQGADNSPLHF	TGTGCCAGCAGCTCACAGGGTGCCGATAATTCACCCCTCCACTTT
TRBV6-1	.	TRBJ2-2	.	CASSEMPSPNTGELFF	TGTGCCAGCAGTGAAATGCCTAGCCCGAACACCGGGGAGCTGTTTTTT
TRBV6-7	TRBD1	TRBJ2-7	.	CASSYLIGTERFYEQYF	TGTGCCAGCAGTTATCTTATTGGGACAGAGAGATTCTACGAGCAGTACTTC
TRBV7-9	TRBD1	TRBJ1-1	.	CASSPWTGEMNTEAFF	TGTGCCAGCAGCCCGTGGACAGGCGAAATGAACACTGAAGCTTTCTTT
TRBV30	.	TRBJ2-5	few	CAWSVNRQETQYF	TGTGCCTGGAGTGTTAACAGACAAGAGACCCAGTACTTC
TRBV7-9	.	TRBJ1-2	.	CASSPRISLGHGYTF	TGTGCCAGCAGTCCGAGGATATCTTTGGGGCATGGCTACACCTTC
TRBV3-1/TRBV3-2	.	TRBJ2-1	.	CASSPPSFDTYNEQFF	TGTGCCAGCAGCCCGCCCTCCTTCGACACATACAATGAGCAGTTCTTC
TRBV5-8	TRBD1	TRBJ2-5	.	CASLYRDRDEKTQYF	TGTGCCAGCCTATACCGGGACAGGGATGAAAAGACCCAGTACTTC
TRBV2	.	TRBJ2-2	.	CASSADTGELFF	TGTGCCAGCAGTGCTGACACCGGGGAGCTGTTTTTT
TRBV6-6	.	TRBJ2-1	.	CASTRGGDEQFF	TGTGCCAGCACAAGGGGGGGGGATGAGCAGTTCTTC
TRBV2	.	TRBJ1-2	.	CASRGSGYYGYTF	TGTGCCAGCAGAGGATCAGGCTACTATGGCTACACCTTC
TRBV5-5	TRBD1	TRBJ1-6	.	CASSGLGQENSPLHF	TGTGCCAGCAGCGGACTGGGACAGGAGAATTCACCCCTCCACTTT
TRBV29-1	.	TRBJ2-1	.	CSVEGQERYNEQFF	TGCAGCGTTGAAGGACAGGAGAGATACAATGAGCAGTTCTTC
TRBV21-1	.	TRBJ2-7	few	CASSVLAGGPDRLDEQYF	TGTGCCAGCAGCGTCCTAGCGGGGGGGCCCGATCGGTTGGACGAGCAGTACTTC
TRBV30	TRBD1	TRBJ1-5	once	CAWSPGQGNQPQHF	TGTGCCTGGAGCCCAGGACAGGGTAATCAGCCCCAGCATTTT
TRBV12-2	.	TRBJ1-6	.	CASRTVRVVGLGSPLHF	.
TRBV2	.	TRBJ1-4	few	CASSVRGALEKLFF	TGTGCCAGCAGTGTCAGGGGAGCCCTTGAAAAACTGTTTTTT
TRBV5-1	.	TRBJ1-1	.	CASSYGSGDTEAFF	TGCGCCAGCAGTTACGGTTCAGGGGACACTGAAGCTTTCTTT
TRBV5-1	TRBD2	TRBJ2-7	.	CASSLTSGVYEQYF	TGCGCCAGCAGCTTGACTAGCGGGGTCTACGAGCAGTACTTC
TRBV18	TRBD1	TRBJ2-7	.	CASSPSTGISYEQYF	TGTGCCAGCTCACCGTCGACAGGGATCTCCTACGAGCAGTACTTC
TRBV5-1	.	TRBJ1-1	.	CASSDTGLPAEAFF	TGCGCCAGCAGCGATACAGGGTTGCCGGCTGAAGCTTTCTTT
TRBV5-1	.	TRBJ2-7	.	CASSAQQGSYEQYF	TGCGCCAGCAGCGCACAACAGGGTTCCTACGAGCAGTACTTC
TRBV29-1	.	TRBJ2-7	.	CSVVEGSYEQYF	TGCAGCGTTGTGGAGGGTTCCTACGAGCAGTACTTC
TRBV6-6	.	TRBJ1-4	once	CASNDLNEKLFF	TGTGCCAGCAATGACTTAAATGAAAAACTGTTTTTT
TRBV5-1	.	TRBJ2-7	once	CASSRSGYRSLANSYEQYF	TGCGCCAGCAGCCGGTCTGGATACCGGTCTTTAGCTAATTCCTACGAGCAGTACTTC
TRBV11-2	.	TRBJ1-1	.	CASSLRVAATEAFF	TGTGCCAGCAGCTTACGGGTAGCTGCCACTGAAGCTTTCTTT
TRBV6-5	.	TRBJ1-6	.	CASRQGYNSPLHF	TGTGCCAGCAGGCAGGGGTATAATTCACCCCTCCACTTT
TRBV7-2	.	TRBJ2-6	.	CASSFTGTNVLTF	TGTGCCAGCAGCTTTACGGGGACCAACGTCCTGACTTTC
TRBV19	TRBD2	TRBJ2-1	.	CASSTVLASSYNEQFF	TGTGCCAGTAGTACTGTACTAGCGAGCTCCTACAATGAGCAGTTCTTC
TRBV4-2	TRBD2	TRBJ2-5	.	CASSLDQPLAGGPETQYF	TGTGCCAGCAGCCTTGACCAACCTTTAGCGGGGGGGCCGGAGACCCAGTACTTC
TRBV6-4	.	TRBJ1-5	.	CARRIRDINQPQHF	TGTGCCAGAAGAATAAGGGACATCAATCAGCCCCAGCATTTT
TRBV29-1	TRBD1	TRBJ2-2	.	CSVVQGAGGELFF	TGCAGCGTTGTTCAGGGGGCGGGCGGGGAGCTGTTTTTT
TRBV6-6	.	TRBJ2-3	.	CASSRSLGALDTQYF	TGTGCCAGCAGTCGAAGCTTGGGAGCGCTTGATACGCAGTATTTT
TRBV5-1	TRBD1	TRBJ1-2	.	CASSPGQAANYGYTF	TGCGCCAGCAGCCCCGGACAGGCCGCCAACTATGGCTACACCTTC
TRBV13	.	TRBJ1-1	.	CASSLDSGAFF	TGTGCCAGCAGCTTAGATTCAGGAGCTTTCTTT
TRBV7-2	TRBD2	TRBJ2-3	.	CASSPLAGVQDTQYF	TGTGCCAGCAGTCCACTAGCGGGGGTCCAAGATACGCAGTATTTT
TRBV2	.	TRBJ1-4	.	CASSVEGREKLFF	TGTGCCAGCAGTGTGGAGGGCCGGGAAAAACTGTTTTTT
TRBV10-3	.	TRBJ1-6	.	CATRQEDSPLHF	TGTGCCACTCGACAGGAGGATTCACCCCTCCACTTT
TRBV29-1	TRBD1	TRBJ1-2	.	CSVGGTGDAANYGYTF	TGCAGCGTTGGGGGGACAGGGGACGCAGCTAACTATGGCTACACCTTC
TRBV5-1	.	TRBJ1-6	once	CASRTGTTYNSPLHF	TGCGCCAGCAGGACCGGGACAACCTATAATTCACCCCTCCACTTT
TRBV19	.	TRBJ1-4	.	CASGQRRQTNEKLFF	TGTGCCAGTGGGCAGAGGAGACAGACTAATGAAAAACTGTTTTTT
TRBV5-1	TRBD1	TRBJ2-7	.	CASSLDRDEQYF	TGCGCCAGCAGCCTCGACAGGGACGAGCAGTACTTC
TRBV30	.	TRBJ2-7	.	CAWSVRGGGTTYEQYF	TGTGCCTGGAGTGTACGGGGAGGGGGAACAACCTACGAGCAGTACTTC
TRBV7-3	TRBD1	TRBJ2-1	.	CASSTRPGTGLSSYNEQFF	TGTGCCAGCAGCACACGTCCCGGGACAGGACTGAGCTCCTACAATGAGCAGTTCTTC
TRBV1	.	TRBJ2-7	few	CTSSCGSAYEQYF	TGCACCAGCAGCTGCGGCAGTGCCTACGAGCAGTACTTC
TRBV2	TRBD2	TRBJ2-7	.	CASSGPSGGDEQYF	TGTGCCAGCAGTGGGCCTAGCGGGGGCGACGAGCAGTACTTC
TRBV6-5	TRBD1	TRBJ1-1	.	CASNHRGGTEAFF	TGTGCCAGCAACCACAGGGGTGGAACTGAAGCTTTCTTT
TRBV2	.	TRBJ1-3	.	CASIREGQVGNTIYF	TGTGCCAGTATAAGAGAGGGTCAGGTCGGAAACACCATATATTTT
TRBV12-3/TRBV12-4	.	TRBJ2-7	.	CASSAEGGEQYF	TGTGCCAGCAGTGCCGAGGGTGGGGAGCAGTACTTC
TRBV6-5	.	TRBJ2-7	once	CASSSTRRTYEQYF	TGTGCCAGCAGTTCGACCCGGAGGACCTACGAGCAGTACTTC
TRBV5-1	.	TRBJ1-1	.	CASSREGGTEAFF	TGCGCCAGCAGCAGGGAGGGAGGCACTGAAGCTTTCTTT
TRBV7-9	TRBD2	TRBJ2-5	.	CASSLTSGEETQYF	TGTGCCAGCAGTTTGACTAGCGGGGAAGAGACCCAGTACTTC
TRBV2	.	TRBJ1-4	.	CASSDVQGLEKLFF	TGTGCCAGCAGTGATGTCCAGGGGTTGGAAAAACTGTTTTTT
TRBV2	TRBD1	TRBJ2-7	.	CASSSGTGAYEQYF	TGTGCCAGCAGTTCCGGGACAGGGGCCTACGAGCAGTACTTC
TRBV2	TRBD1	TRBJ1-2	.	CASTGQGLGYGYTF	TGTGCCAGCACTGGACAGGGCCTTGGCTATGGCTACACCTTC
TRBV10-3	.	TRBJ1-4	few	CAIRELPGEKLFF	TGTGCCATCAGAGAACTGCCCGGGGAAAAACTGTTTTTT